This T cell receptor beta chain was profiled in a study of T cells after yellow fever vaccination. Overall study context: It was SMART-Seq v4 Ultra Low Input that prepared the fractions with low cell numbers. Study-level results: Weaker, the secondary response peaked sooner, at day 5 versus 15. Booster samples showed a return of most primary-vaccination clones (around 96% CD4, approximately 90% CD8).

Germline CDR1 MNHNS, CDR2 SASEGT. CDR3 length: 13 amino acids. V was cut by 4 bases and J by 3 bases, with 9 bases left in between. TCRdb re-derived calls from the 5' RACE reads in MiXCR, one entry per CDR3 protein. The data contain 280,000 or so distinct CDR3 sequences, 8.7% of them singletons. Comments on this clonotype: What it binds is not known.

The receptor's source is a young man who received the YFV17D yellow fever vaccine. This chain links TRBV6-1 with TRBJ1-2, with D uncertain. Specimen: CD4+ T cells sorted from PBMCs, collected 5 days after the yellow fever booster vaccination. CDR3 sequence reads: CASSVSGDYGYTF. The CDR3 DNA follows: TGTGCCAGCAGTGTAAGCGGGGACTATGGCTACACCTTC.